This T cell receptor beta chain was captured by sequencing in a study of T-cell memory formation after mild COVID-19. Study context: TCR clusters were largely donor specific.

General study findings and limits: Whereas later expanders leaned CD4+, clones contracting day 15 to 85 showed a balanced CD4/CD8 makeup. CD4+ contracting clones were mainly CM and EM; CD8+ ones, EMRA. The authors left the SARS-CoV-2 specificity of second-wave clones peaking on day 37 unconfirmed.

From the 5' RACE reads, TCRdb called clonotypes with MiXCR, one entry per CDR3 protein. The data show approximately 430,000 distinct CDR3 sequences, more than 20% seen once. This clonotype was found a few times. Its target is unknown. V lost 6 bases, J lost 7 bases, and 6 bases stayed unmatched. This CDR3 spans 14 amino acids. Germline CDR1 and CDR2: MNHNY and SVGAGI (reference sequence). Sequencing was performed on PBMCs or a T cell subset sorted from them (not recorded which). The receptor was isolated from an adult woman who had mild COVID-19 (a few samples of this study predate the infection). Cell type and time point are not known. V gene TRBV6-6 combines with J gene TRBJ1-2, with TRBD1 matching 12 bases. CDR3 residues: CASSGDRGHPGYTF. Here the CDR3 DNA reads TGTGCCAGCAGCGGGGACAGGGGGCATCCTGGCTACACCTTC.